This TCR beta chain was documented in a study of OX40 agonist ivuxolimab in advanced cancers. Broader study findings: Determination of antigen specificity was not performed for the expanded peripheral T cells.

Libraries were prepared by immunoSEQ multiplex PCR; TCRdb keeps only in-frame clonotypes and omits some of them. The sample consists of 17,000 or so clones, approximately 88% of them appearing once. The V end lost 3 bases, the J end lost 9 bases, and 12 bases lay between the germline ends. The V gene's germline CDR1 is MNHGY and CDR2 SVAAGI. The length of the CDR3 is 13 residues. Points on this clone: Its target is not known.

The source of this sequence is an adult with an advanced solid tumor such as melanoma, head and neck, liver or kidney cancer. The input for sequencing was CD4+ or CD8+ T cells sorted from blood, taken in a trial of the OX40 agonist ivuxolimab. The chain uses TRBV6-9 and TRBJ1-5; the D is unclear. The CDR3 protein is CASSYSLAWPQHF. Here the CDR3 DNA reads TGTGCCAGCAGTTACTCGTTGGCTTGGCCCCAGCATTTT.